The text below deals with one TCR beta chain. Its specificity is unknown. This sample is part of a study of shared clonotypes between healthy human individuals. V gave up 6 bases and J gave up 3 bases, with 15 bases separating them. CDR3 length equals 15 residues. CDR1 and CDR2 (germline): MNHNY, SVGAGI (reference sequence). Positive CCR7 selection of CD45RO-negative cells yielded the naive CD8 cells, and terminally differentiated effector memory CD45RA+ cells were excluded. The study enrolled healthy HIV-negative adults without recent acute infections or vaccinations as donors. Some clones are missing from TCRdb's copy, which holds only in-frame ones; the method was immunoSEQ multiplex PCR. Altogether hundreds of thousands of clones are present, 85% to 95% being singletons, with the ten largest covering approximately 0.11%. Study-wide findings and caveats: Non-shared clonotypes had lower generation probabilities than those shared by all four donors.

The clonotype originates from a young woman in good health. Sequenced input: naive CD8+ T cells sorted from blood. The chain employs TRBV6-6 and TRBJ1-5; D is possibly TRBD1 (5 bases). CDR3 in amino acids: CASSMDTADNQPQHF. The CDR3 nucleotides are TGTGCCAGCAGCATGGACACCGCTGACAATCAGCCCCAGCATTTT.